The T cell receptor beta chain under discussion was sequenced for a study of regulatory T cells. Whole-study findings and limits: In CD3G-deficient patients, conventional CD4+ T cells were enriched for hydrophobic CDR3 residues at positions 6 and 7. Regulatory T cells showed the strongest V-J pair restriction and V/J gene skewing among patient repertoires.

Amplification used 52 TRBV primers and 13 TRBJ primers. Assay used: immunoSEQ multiplex PCR; TCRdb lists only in-frame clones, some missing. The sample lists around 17,000 clones; approximately 80% were seen once. CDR1 and CDR2 from the germline V gene are SGHRS and YFSETQ. V was clipped by 4 bases and J by 6 bases, with 16 bases between them. The CDR3 extends over 14 amino acids. About this clone itself: Antigen specificity is unknown.

All CD3G-deficient patients showed autoimmunity, more severe in two. Material: conventional CD4+ T cells sorted from blood. The genes are TRBV5-1 and TRBJ1-1; no clear D. This sequence originates from a person aged 30-39 years with CD3G deficiency. CDR3 bases: TGCGCCAGCAGCACCCGGCCCGGGAGGGCTGAAGCTTTCTTT. It is translated as CASSTRPGRAEAFF.